Given below is one T cell receptor (beta chain) in context. The data were taken from a study of CD8 T cells in Susac syndrome. V was pared by 5 bases and J by 6 bases, with 14 bases between. The length of the CDR3 is 14 residues. Reverse transcription used roughly 0.5 to 1 ug RNA and random hexamers. TCRdb re-called the immunoSEQ multiplex PCR reads through MiXCR, storing one row per CDR3 protein. The table shows approximately 100,000 distinct CDR3 sequences, with 92% occurring only once. The sequence derives from a human donor in good health. The sequencing input was CD4+ T cells from PBMCs. V is TRBV12-3 or TRBV12-4 and J is TRBJ2-1; perhaps TRBD2 as D (6 bases). The CDR3 coding sequence is TGTGCCAGCAGTCTTAGACTAGTAGGCAATGAGCAGTTCTTC. This codes for CASSLRLVGNEQFF.